The 29 T cell receptor beta chains below all came from one sample that was sequenced in a study of shared clonotypes between healthy human individuals. Here immunoSEQ multiplex PCR was the method, and the copy in TCRdb shows in-frame clones only, minus some. The profile shows 2,500,000 or so clones, roughly 92% of them singletons. The sequenced material came from naive CD4+ T cells from PBMCs. The subset: CD45RA+ positively selected. All receptors derive from a man aged 18 to 35 in good health. Some clones in this sample may be carry-over from other donors' samples.

V is TRBV15 and J is TRBJ1-1; the match to TRBD1 covers 7 bases. The CDR3 consists of 15 residues. The V segment lost 4 bases and the J segment 8 bases; nucleotides outside the gene matches: 13. Germline-derived CDR1 and CDR2 are LNHNV and YYDKDF (reference sequence). The CDR3 nucleotides are TGTGCCACCAGCATAAACAGGGGACCCCTTCCGGAAGCTTTCTTT. Its protein product is CATSINRGPLPEAFF.

The gene calls are TRBV11-2 and TRBJ2-3, with TRBD2 matching over 11 bases. The CDR3 runs 15 residues. Germline lookup yields CDR1 SGHAT and CDR2 FQNNGV. V dropped 5 bases and J dropped 3; count of bases not matched to a gene: 4. The CDR3 region is CASSISSGRTDTQYF. The CDR3 coding sequence is TGTGCCAGCAGCATATCTAGCGGGAGGACAGATACGCAGTATTTT. Full variable domain (rest looked up from reference TRBV11-2 and TRBJ2-3): EAGVAQSPRYKIIEKRQSVAFWCNPISGHATLYWYQQILGQGPKLLIQFQNNGVVDDSQLPKDRFSAERLKGVDSTLKIQPAKLEDSAVYLCASSISSGRTDTQYFGPGTRLTVL.

The chain employs TRBV28 and TRBJ1-4, with a weak D call TRBD1 (6 bases). The CDR3 is 14 amino acids. Germline loops: CDR1 MDHEN, CDR2 SYDVKM. V lost 8 bases, J lost 7 bases, and 17 bases lay in between. CDR3 amino acids: CASGPLARGEKLFF. The CDR3 DNA follows: TGTGCCAGCGGTCCTCTAGCCAGGGGTGAAAAACTGTTTTTT.

This clone was observed once. The chain recombines TRBV18 with TRBJ1-5; D is undetermined. This CDR3 has 14 residues. CDR1 is KGHSH, CDR2 LQKENI, per germline. The V end lost 6 bases, the J end lost 1 base, and 10 bases lay between the germline ends. The CDR3 sequence: CASSNLGSNQPQHF. As DNA, the CDR3 is TGTGCCAGCTCCAACCTGGGAAGCAATCAGCCCCAGCATTTT.

This clone was found once. This chain joins TRBV29-1 and TRBJ2-2; D unclear. V was cut by 5 bases and J by 6 bases, with 13 bases left in between. The CDR3 spans 13 residues. From germline, CDR1 is SQVTM and CDR2 ANQGSEA. The CDR3 reads CSVHYNPSGELFF. The CDR3 bases are TGCAGCGTTCACTATAACCCCTCCGGGGAGCTGTTTTTT.

The V gene is TRBV5-4, the J gene TRBJ1-2, with TRBD1 matching 8 bases. J was trimmed by 2 bases and V by 4 bases; bases with no gene match: 10. Germline assignment: CDR1 SGHNT and CDR2 YYREEE (reference sequence). CDR3 size: 16 residues. In DNA form, the CDR3 reads TGTGCCAGCAGCCCATGGACAGGGCCTCAAAACTATGGCTACACCTTC. This codes for CASSPWTGPQNYGYTF.

In regard to this clone: Other DNA sequences in this specimen translate into the identical CDR3. The CDR3 here is CASSPGQGGTDTQYF. CDR3 nucleotide sequence: TGCGCCAGCAGCCCGGGACAGGGGGGCACAGATACGCAGTATTTT. The chain links TRBV5-1 to TRBJ2-3; 11 bases match TRBD1. This CDR3 contains 15 residues. The V gene end was trimmed by 4 bases and the J gene end by 1 base; junction bases not matched to a gene: 2. CDR1 and CDR2 (germline): SGHRS, YFSETQ.

The chain links TRBV29-1 to TRBJ2-2; 7 nucleotides line up with TRBD1. Trimming removed 7 bases from V and 1 base from J; junction bases left unmatched: 3. Germline values: CDR1 SQVTM, CDR2 ANQGSEA. The CDR3 runs to 13 residues. DNA for the CDR3: TGCAGCGCCCGGACAGGGAACACCGGGGAGCTGTTTTTT. Translating gives CSARTGNTGELFF.

V gene TRBV4-3 combines with J gene TRBJ2-7; a weak D match, TRBD2 (6 bases). The CDR3 is made up of 15 amino acids. The V end was cut by 0 bases, the J end by 4 bases, with 13 bases between. The germline V gene encodes CDR1 LGHNA and CDR2 YSLEER. CDR3 in DNA: TGCGCCAGCAGCCAAGATCACGGGAGTGGGTACGAGCAGTACTTC. Protein product: CASSQDHGSGYEQYF.

Points on this clone: Other DNA sequences in this sample translate to the same CDR3. The chain carries TRBV4-1 and TRBJ2-3, with D perhaps TRBD1 or TRBD2 (5 bases each). The CDR3 length is 15 residues. CDR1 and CDR2 from the germline V gene are MGHRA and YSYEKL. Trimming pared 1 base from V and 1 base from J, leaving 9 bases between. CDR3 in DNA: TGCGCCAGCAGCCAAGCGAGGGGCGGCACAGATACGCAGTATTTT. It encodes CASSQARGGTDTQYF.

As for this clone: Other DNA sequences within the sample encode an identical CDR3. This chain connects TRBV18 to TRBJ1-1; 8 bases align to TRBD1. V was clipped by 4 bases and J by 1 base; unmatched bases: 5. This CDR3 has 15 amino acids. In germline, CDR1 is KGHSH, CDR2 LQKENI. CDR3 region: CASSLTGTGNTEAFF. In DNA, the CDR3 is TGTGCCAGCTCACTTACCGGGACAGGGAACACTGAAGCTTTCTTT.

This clone was detected only a few times. The chain carries TRBV28 and TRBJ1-5; D is undetermined. CDR3 length equals 14 residues. In germline, CDR1 is MDHEN, CDR2 SYDVKM. The germline V and J ends were trimmed by 2 bases and 6 bases, with 11 bases remaining between them. The CDR3, as DNA: TGTGCCAGCAGTTTAGTCGACCTTGTTCAGCCCCAGCATTTT. Its translation is CASSLVDLVQPQHF.

This clone came up a few times. The genes are TRBV5-1 and TRBJ1-1; D uncertain. Trimming removed 4 bases at V and 6 bases at J, with 13 bases between. The CDR3 runs to 13 residues. The V gene's germline CDR1 is SGHRS and CDR2 YFSETQ. The CDR3 bases are TGCGCCAGCAGCGTGAGGGAGTTTGCTGAAGCTTTCTTT. Translated: CASSVREFAEAFF.

The chain carries TRBV27 and TRBJ1-2; D gene ambiguous. The germline CDR1 and CDR2 sequences are MNHEY and SMNVEV (reference sequence). Trimming removed 4 bases at V and 0 bases at J, with 9 bases between. The CDR3 length is 14 residues. The CDR3 region has the DNA TGTGCCAGCAGTTCTTCCGGGGCTAACTATGGCTACACCTTC. Its translation is CASSSSGANYGYTF.

This sequence joins TRBV19 and TRBJ2-6, with 9 positions matching TRBD1. The CDR3 consists of 16 residues. Germline values: CDR1 LNHDA, CDR2 SQIVND (reference sequence). V was pared by 8 bases and J by 0 bases, with 5 bases of the junction left unmatched. The CDR3 DNA is TGTGCCAGTGGGGACAGGGCTTTCTCTGGGGCCAACGTCCTGACTTTC. Translating it yields CASGDRAFSGANVLTF.

V gene TRBV25-1 combines with J gene TRBJ2-3; possible D gene TRBD1, 6 bases. Germline loops: CDR1 MGHDK, CDR2 SYGVNS. V was clipped by 5 bases and J by 2 bases, with 14 bases between them. The CDR3 contains 15 residues. CDR3 sequence: CASSLGAPHTDTQYF. The CDR3 DNA follows: TGTGCCAGCAGTTTGGGGGCGCCCCACACAGATACGCAGTATTTT.

A remark on this clone: This sample also contains other DNA sequences that code for the same CDR3. The CDR3 is CASSSQETQYF. The CDR3 nucleotides are TGTGCCAGCAGCTCACAAGAGACCCAGTACTTC. J is TRBJ2-5 and V is TRBV5-4, with D unclear. The CDR3 totals 11 residues. Germline CDR1 reads SGHNT; CDR2 reads YYREEE (reference sequence). Between the trimmed V and J ends, which lost 3 bases and 2 bases, there was a span of 2 bases.

The chain joins TRBV7-2 to TRBJ1-1, with D unresolved. The CDR3 is 13 amino acids. V was pared by 10 bases and J by 0 bases, with 12 bases between. Germline assignment: CDR1 SGHTA and CDR2 FQGNSA. The CDR3 is CANRVALNTEAFF. CDR3 coding DNA: TGTGCCAACCGCGTCGCATTGAACACTGAAGCTTTCTTT. The full variable domain, rest sourced from reference TRBV7-2 and TRBJ1-1, is GAGVSQSPSNKVTEKGKDVELRCDPISGHTALYWYRQSLGQGLEFLIYFQGNSAPDKSGLPSDRFSAERTGGSVSTLTIQRTQQEDSAVYLCANRVALNTEAFFGQGTRLTVV.

The CDR3 coding sequence is TGTGCCAGCAGTATGCTCCCGCTTTTAGCGGGAGGGTACCCGCAGTACTTC. It encodes CASSMLPLLAGGYPQYF. V is TRBV27 and J is TRBJ2-7, with TRBD2 matching 11 bases. Germline loops: CDR1 MNHEY, CDR2 SMNVEV (reference sequence). V trimming: 5 bases; J trimming: 9 bases; junction bases outside the gene matches: 18. This CDR3 has 17 amino acids.

V usage is TRBV27 and J usage is TRBJ2-7; 9 bases align to TRBD2. The V and J ends lost 8 bases and 1 base, in that order; junction bases with no gene match: 9. Germline CDR1 and CDR2: MNHEY and SMNVEV (reference sequence). The CDR3 contains 15 residues. The CDR3 reads CASARGAGGSYEQYF. CDR3 DNA sequence: TGTGCCAGCGCCCGGGGGGCGGGAGGGTCCTACGAGCAGTACTTC.

The chain is built from TRBV6-5 and TRBJ2-5, with D perhaps TRBD2 (5 bases). V shed 6 bases and J shed 1 base, with 12 bases lying between them. The CDR3 contains 14 residues. CDR1 is MNHEY, CDR2 SVGAGI, per germline. This chain's CDR3 is CASSSHSGQETQYF. The CDR3 nucleotides are TGTGCCAGCAGCTCCCACAGCGGCCAAGAGACCCAGTACTTC.

This rearrangement joins TRBV27 to TRBJ2-6; a weak D match, TRBD1 (6 bases). V dropped 5 bases and J dropped 0 bases, with 20 bases sitting between them. The CDR3 has 19 amino acids. Looked up from germline, CDR1 is MNHEY and CDR2 is SMNVEV (reference sequence). The CDR3 spells CASSPRGAGATSGANVLTF. The CDR3 coding sequence is TGTGCCAGCAGTCCCCGTGGGGCAGGGGCGACCTCTGGGGCCAACGTCCTGACTTTC.

CDR3 residues: CASSPTQIYTEAFF. The CDR3 DNA follows: TGTGCCAGCAGCCCGACCCAAATTTACACTGAAGCTTTCTTT. This chain links TRBV7-2 with TRBJ1-1; no firm D call. The V and J ends lost 5 bases and 3 bases respectively, with 13 bases between them. The germline V gene encodes CDR1 SGHTA and CDR2 FQGNSA. The CDR3 is 14 amino acids.

The chain employs TRBV19 and TRBJ1-2; TRBD1 matches 10 bases. With V trimmed by 7 bases and J by 8 bases, 7 bases remained unmatched. There are 13 residues in the CDR3. Germline V CDR1 and CDR2: LNHDA, SQIVND (reference sequence). The DNA for the CDR3 is TGTGCCAGTACCAAGGACAGGGGGAGCGGCTACACCTTC. It translates to CASTKDRGSGYTF.

The gene calls are TRBV4-2 and TRBJ2-5, with D perhaps TRBD2 (6 bases). The V end was cut by 3 bases, the J end by 1 base, with 9 bases between. CDR3 size: 14 residues. CDR1 and CDR2 (germline): LGHNA, YNFKEQ. The CDR3 here is CASSHSGGQETQYF. The CDR3 nucleotides are TGTGCCAGCAGCCACTCCGGGGGCCAAGAGACCCAGTACTTC.

V gene TRBV11-2 combines with J gene TRBJ2-7; D is unresolved. V was pared by 7 bases and J by 0 bases, with 13 bases between. The CDR3 is made up of 14 amino acids. CDR1 SGHAT and CDR2 FQNNGV come from the germline V gene. CDR3 sequence: CASTPRWVSYEQYF. In DNA, the CDR3 is TGTGCCAGCACCCCCCGTTGGGTCTCCTACGAGCAGTACTTC.

The chain has TRBV19 and TRBJ2-7; D might be TRBD1 or TRBD2, each matching 6 bases. The CDR3 is made up of 13 amino acids. V lost 3 bases and J lost 7, with 13 bases in between. Per the germline V gene, CDR1 is LNHDA and CDR2 is SQIVND (reference sequence). CDR3 sequence reads: CASSIRGGREQYF. The CDR3, as DNA: TGTGCCAGTAGTATCAGGGGAGGAAGGGAGCAGTACTTC.

The gene calls are TRBV18 and TRBJ2-1; 8 bases are shared with TRBD2. Germline V gives CDR1 KGHSH, CDR2 LQKENI. The CDR3 runs 16 residues. Trimming removed 3 bases from V and 2 bases from J; junction bases left unmatched: 6. The CDR3 nucleotides read TGTGCCAGCTCACCGGGCGGGAGGACCGCCTACAATGAGCAGTTCTTC. Its translation: CASSPGGRTAYNEQFF.

This chain uses TRBV7-2 with TRBJ2-3; D unclear. The length of the CDR3 is 14 residues. Germline-derived CDR1 and CDR2 are SGHTA and FQGNSA. The germline V and J ends were trimmed by 3 bases and 2 bases, with 9 bases remaining between them. The CDR3 loop is CASSLLVFTDTQYF. CDR3 nucleotides: TGTGCCAGCAGCTTGCTAGTCTTCACAGATACGCAGTATTTT.